The clone carrying this T cell receptor beta chain has a handful of counts. Germline V gene lookup returns CDR1 SGHTA and CDR2 FQGNSA. J gave up 4 bases and V 0 bases, and 8 bases lay outside the gene matches. CDR3 length equals 17 residues. The protocol was immunoSEQ multiplex PCR, while the TCRdb copy is restricted to in-frame clones and leaves out a portion. The table has 200,000 to 300,000 clones, around 87% seen once; the top ten hold just over 7%. These data belong to a study of blood T cell repertoires in COVID-19. At the level of the study: Collection of acute and convalescent COVID-19 samples took place in the United States, Italy and Spain.

This TCR derives from a man aged 55 to 70 who had recovered from COVID-19. The specimen was peripheral blood. The rearrangement joins TRBV7-2 to TRBJ1-3, with TRBD1 matching 8 bases. The CDR3 protein is CASSLAGRTGLGNTIYF. The CDR3 DNA is TGTGCCAGCAGCTTAGCAGGCCGGACAGGGCTCGGAAACACCATATATTTT.